The next 32 T cell receptor beta chains were all read from a single sample in a study of T cells in Graves' hyperthyroidism and ophthalmopathy. Researchers amplified the TCR beta CDR3 regions from RNA transcripts. Initially, a first-round RT-PCR of the TCR CDR3 employed the HTBI primer set. TCRdb independently ran MiXCR on the multiplex PCR reads; one entry per CDR3 protein. The table lists about 620,000 distinct CDR3 sequences, about 17% of them singletons. The material sequenced was blood. The receptors originated from a young woman with Graves' hyperthyroidism.

The chain uses TRBV20-1 and TRBJ2-2; 9 bases are shared with TRBD1. J lost 5 bases, V lost 8 bases, and 9 bases had no gene match. There are 14 residues in the CDR3. The V gene's germline CDR1 is DFQATT and CDR2 SNEGSKA (reference sequence). The CDR3 DNA reads TGCAGTACGGGGACAGGGAGTACTACCGGGGAGCTGTTTTTT. This gives the protein CSTGTGSTTGELFF.

This clonotype was counted only a few times. The rearrangement uses TRBV6-1 and TRBJ1-4; 9 nucleotides agree with TRBD1. The CDR3 is made up of 15 amino acids. With 4 bases clipped from V and 8 bases from J, the junction kept 8 bases outside the gene matches. CDR1 MNHNS and CDR2 SASEGT come from the germline V gene. CDR3 amino acids: CASSVRTGAGEKLFF. CDR3 in DNA: TGTGCCAGCAGTGTCCGGACAGGGGCTGGCGAAAAACTGTTTTTT.

This clonotype appeared many times. The chain combines TRBV14 with TRBJ2-1, with 9 bases fitting TRBD2. CDR3 length: 19 residues. Germline V gene sequence: CDR1 SGHDN, CDR2 FVKESK. With V trimmed by 0 bases and J by 5 bases, 14 bases remained unmatched. The CDR3 coding sequence is TGTGCCAGCAGCCAAGATTGGGTCCAGAGCGGGAGGCTAAACAATGAGCAGTTCTTC. This sequence encodes CASSQDWVQSGRLNNEQFF.

This clonotype was detected many times. This rearrangement joins TRBV18 to TRBJ1-2; D might be TRBD1 (6 bases). The CDR3 runs 12 residues. V was shortened by 5 bases and J by 7 bases, with 11 bases between the two germline ends. CDR1 is KGHSH and CDR2 is LQKENI in the germline V gene. The CDR3 bases are TGTGCCAGCTCAGTTGACAGGCGTGGCTACACCTTC. This codes for CASSVDRRGYTF.

This clonotype was observed many times. The J gene is TRBJ2-7, the V gene TRBV20-1; D is possibly TRBD2 (6 bases). The ends were cut back, 0 bases at V and 5 bases at J, with 11 bases in the middle. The CDR3 loop spans 13 amino acids. The germline CDR1 and CDR2 sequences are DFQATT and SNEGSKA (reference sequence). CDR3 loop: CSARETRNNEQYF. The CDR3 DNA reads as TGCAGTGCTAGAGAGACTAGAAACAACGAGCAGTACTTC.

The V gene is TRBV10-2, the J gene TRBJ1-3, with 8 bases matching TRBD1. The J segment lost 2 bases and the V segment lost 3 bases, leaving 3 bases of the junction unmatched. Per the germline V gene, CDR1 is WSHSY and CDR2 is SAAADI. The CDR3 extends over 15 amino acids. The CDR3 is CASSEPRGPGNTIYF. CDR3 in DNA: TGCGCCAGCAGTGAACCCAGGGGGCCTGGAAACACCATATATTTT.

V gene TRBV6-2 or TRBV6-3 combines with J gene TRBJ2-1; perhaps TRBD2 as D (5 bases). V dropped 0 bases and J dropped 2 bases, with 14 bases sitting between them. Germline-derived CDR1 and CDR2 are MNHEY and SVGEGT. This CDR3 has 17 amino acids. CDR3 nucleotides: TGTGCCAGCAGTTACTCCGCGGGCGTTAGCCCCTACAATGAGCAGTTCTTC. Amino acids: CASSYSAGVSPYNEQFF.

This clonotype was observed many times. One end of the junction varies from germline; a read error may be responsible. The chain uses TRBV20-1 and TRBJ2-2; D gene uncertain. The CDR3 covers 15 residues. Germline V gene data show CDR1 as DFQATT and CDR2 as SNEGSKA (reference sequence). CDR3 in DNA: TGCAGTGCGAGAGTAGGCGGTACCAACACCGGGGAGCTGTTTTTT. Translation: CSARVGGTNTGELFF.

There are many counts of this clonotype. This sequence joins TRBV6-2 or TRBV6-3 and TRBJ1-1; D perhaps matches TRBD1 (6 bases). The CDR3 runs to 18 residues. From germline, CDR1 is MNHEY and CDR2 SVGEGT. Trimming cost V 6 bases and J 1 base, with 24 bases left between them. The CDR3 spells CASSSPRLQGRWNTEAFF. The CDR3 DNA is TGTGCCAGCAGCTCCCCGCGGTTACAGGGTAGATGGAACACTGAAGCTTTCTTT.

This clonotype turned up a few times. The chain links TRBV18 to TRBJ1-1; D is unresolved. Trimming removed 5 bases from V and 4 bases from J, with 20 bases in between. This CDR3 spans 16 amino acids. Germline assignment: CDR1 KGHSH and CDR2 LQKENI. CDR3 DNA: TGTGCCAGCTCAACGGGCCGTGGGTTGGGTGGCACTGAAGCTTTCTTT. Its protein product is CASSTGRGLGGTEAFF. The full variable domain, with the rest looked up from reference TRBV18 and TRBJ1-1, is NAGVMQNPRHLVRRRGQEARLRCSPMKGHSHVYWYRQLPEEGLKFMVYLQKENIIDESGMPKERFSAEFPKEGPSILRIQQVVRGDSAAYFCASSTGRGLGGTEAFFGQGTRLTVV.

There are many counts of this clonotype. The rearrangement uses TRBV12-3 or TRBV12-4 and TRBJ2-1; 7 nucleotides match TRBD2. The CDR3 is 14 amino acids. J was trimmed by 10 bases and V by 7 bases; bases with no gene match: 13. The CDR3 protein is CASTFSGPPGEQFF. For the CDR3, the DNA is TGTGCCAGCACCTTTAGCGGGCCACCGGGGGAGCAGTTCTTC.

This clonotype was detected many times. V and J are TRBV10-3 and TRBJ1-1, with D possibly TRBD1 on 5 matching bases. The germline CDR1 and CDR2 sequences are ENHRY and SYGVKD. This CDR3 has 13 amino acids. V lost 7 bases and J lost 0, with 9 bases in between. CDR3 DNA: TGTGCCATCAATGGGGGACTGAACACTGAAGCTTTCTTT. This gives the protein CAINGGLNTEAFF.

This chain links TRBV28 with TRBJ2-2, with D uncertain. Germline CDR1 MDHEN, CDR2 SYDVKM. The CDR3 covers 12 residues. The V end lost 4 bases, the J end lost 8 bases, and 8 bases lay between the germline ends. CDR3 DNA sequence: TGTGCCAGCAGTTCCCAGGATGGGGAGCTGTTTTTT. It is translated as CASSSQDGELFF.

In this sample, this clonotype turned up many times. The chain uses TRBV3-1 and TRBJ2-1, with 10 positions matching TRBD2. Germline V lookup: CDR1 LGHDT, CDR2 YNNKEL (reference sequence). CDR3 length: 13 residues. Trimming removed 7 bases from V and 7 bases from J; junction bases left unmatched: 4. The CDR3 nucleotides read TGTGCCAGCACCCCTAGCGGGAGTAATGAGCAGTTCTTC. Translated: CASTPSGSNEQFF.

The chain links TRBV5-1 to TRBJ2-5; D gene unclear. From germline, CDR1 is SGHRS and CDR2 YFSETQ. Between the trimmed V and J ends, which lost 4 bases and 5 bases, there was a span of 18 bases. This CDR3 has 15 amino acids. CDR3 sequence: CASSVDPSLLETQYF. The CDR3 nucleotides read TGCGCCAGCAGCGTGGACCCCTCCTTGCTTGAGACCCAGTACTTC.

Worth noting for this clonotype: Possible read error: a much larger clone is one base away. This rearrangement joins TRBV11-2 to TRBJ2-1, with 11 nucleotides matching TRBD1. Per germline, CDR1 SGHAT and CDR2 FQNNGV. The length of the CDR3 is 17 residues. The CDR3 DNA is TGTGCCAGCAGCCCCTATTCCAGGACAGGGGGCTACACTGAGCAGTTCTTC. Translating gives CASSPYSRTGGYTEQFF.

Ten or more counts support this clonotype. One junction end does not reproduce the germline sequence, and a read error may be involved. The rearrangement links TRBV28 to TRBJ1-1; D is perhaps TRBD1 (5 bases). Germline CDR1 and CDR2: MDHEN and SYDVKM. There are 14 residues in the CDR3. The CDR3 loop reads CTSSWGRTNTEAFF. The CDR3 DNA is TGTACCAGCAGCTGGGGCAGGACGAACACTGAAGCTTTCTTT.

This clonotype has ten or more counts. The chain is built from TRBV27 and TRBJ2-1, with no clear D. This CDR3 is built from 16 residues. Deletions cut 5 bases from V and 0 bases from J, with 14 bases between. Germline V gives CDR1 MNHEY, CDR2 SMNVEV (reference sequence). The CDR3 DNA sequence: TGTGCCAGCAGTACCTCGGACCCCAGCTCCTACAATGAGCAGTTCTTC. It translates to CASSTSDPSSYNEQFF.

This clonotype was found a few times. This sequence joins TRBV5-1 and TRBJ1-3; D possibly corresponds to TRBD1 (6 bases). The V and J ends lost 4 bases and 1 base respectively, with 12 bases between them. Germline CDR1 SGHRS, CDR2 YFSETQ. The CDR3 is 15 residues long. The CDR3 loop is CASSPQQGSGNTIYF. DNA of the CDR3: TGCGCCAGCAGCCCACAACAGGGATCTGGAAACACCATATATTTT.

This clonotype occurred once. V is TRBV4-2 and J is TRBJ1-2; tentatively, D is TRBD1 (5 bases). This CDR3 spans 16 amino acids. Trimming left V 3 bases short and J 8 bases short, with 22 bases between. Germline V gene data show CDR1 as LGHNA and CDR2 as YNFKEQ. CDR3 residues: CASSHSSDGARRGYTF. CDR3 DNA sequence: TGTGCCAGCAGCCATTCCTCCGACGGGGCGAGGAGGGGCTACACCTTC.

This clonotype was seen a few times. This sequence joins TRBV6-6 and TRBJ2-1, with a possible D match to TRBD2 (6 bases). Per the germline V gene, CDR1 is MNHNY and CDR2 is SVGAGI (reference sequence). The CDR3 extends over 15 amino acids. Deletions cut 0 bases from V and 7 bases from J, with 13 bases between. The CDR3 region is CASSYSNYRGNEQFF. The CDR3 coding sequence is TGTGCCAGCAGTTACTCGAATTACCGGGGGAATGAGCAGTTCTTC.

This clonotype was recorded many times. The chain couples TRBV15 to TRBJ2-7, with D perhaps TRBD2 (6 bases). Germline loops: CDR1 LNHNV, CDR2 YYDKDF (reference sequence). This CDR3 spans 12 amino acids. Trimming pared 5 bases from V and 5 bases from J, leaving 10 bases between. The CDR3 is CATSDGSNEQYF. As DNA, the CDR3 is TGTGCCACCAGCGACGGGAGCAACGAGCAGTACTTC.

A note on this clonotype: One base away lies a much larger clone, so this may be a sequencing read error. V usage is TRBV20-1 and J usage is TRBJ2-7, with TRBD1 identical over 9 bases. Germline CDR1 DFQATT, CDR2 SNEGSKA (reference sequence). The CDR3 has 14 residues. CDR3 residues: CNADTGTGMVEQYF. CDR3 bases: TGCAATGCTGACACCGGGACAGGGATGGTCGAGCAGTACTTC.

There are many counts of this clonotype. This rearrangement joins TRBV11-2 to TRBJ2-7; D is unclear. Germline CDR1 reads SGHAT; CDR2 reads FQNNGV. The CDR3 runs 12 residues. V was clipped by 4 bases and J by 6 bases, with 10 bases between them. CDR3 sequence: CASSSWTGEQYF. The CDR3 coding sequence is TGTGCCAGCAGCTCCTGGACGGGCGAGCAGTACTTC.

This chain joins TRBV5-1 and TRBJ2-7, with D uncertain. V lost 0 bases, J lost 0 bases, and 10 bases lay in between. CDR1 is SGHRS and CDR2 is YFSETQ in the germline V gene. The CDR3 runs 15 residues. The CDR3 protein is CASSLERVSSYEQYF. The CDR3 DNA reads as TGCGCCAGCAGCTTGGAAAGAGTTAGCTCCTACGAGCAGTACTTC. The full variable domain, with the rest looked up from reference TRBV5-1 and TRBJ2-7, is KAGVTQTPRYLIKTRGQQVTLSCSPISGHRSVSWYQQTPGQGLQFLFEYFSETQRNKGNFPGRFSGRQFSNSRSEMNVSTLELGDSALYLCASSLERVSSYEQYFGPGTRLTVT.

The genes are TRBV20-1 and TRBJ2-7, with 10 bases aligning to TRBD1. CDR1 and CDR2 (germline): DFQATT, SNEGSKA (reference sequence). The CDR3 sequence is 12 residues long. The V and J ends lost 6 bases and 5 bases, in that order; junction bases with no gene match: 4. For the CDR3, the DNA is TGCAGTGCACCCGGACAGGGGGACGAGCAGTACTTC. It translates to CSAPGQGDEQYF.

This clonotype was detected ten times or more. The J gene is TRBJ1-2, the V gene TRBV27; TRBD1 is a possible D gene (6 bases). CDR3 size: 18 residues. Germline V gene lookup returns CDR1 MNHEY and CDR2 SMNVEV (reference sequence). The V and J ends lost 6 bases and 4 bases respectively, with 27 bases between them. The CDR3, as DNA: TGTGCCAGCAGGGCAGGGTCCGGGACACAAATACGAGGCTATGGCTACACCTTC. This sequence encodes CASRAGSGTQIRGYGYTF.

The CDR3 region is CSARDRSVSNYGYTF. The CDR3 DNA sequence: TGCAGTGCTAGGGACAGATCAGTAAGCAACTATGGCTACACCTTC. J is TRBJ1-2 and V is TRBV20-1, with D tentatively TRBD1 (6 bases). CDR1 is DFQATT, CDR2 SNEGSKA, per germline (reference sequence). Deletions cut 3 bases from V and 2 bases from J, with 16 bases between. This CDR3 region has 15 residues.

This clonotype was counted a few times. CDR3 nucleotide sequence: TGTGCCAGTAGTATTCGGGGGACGGCTGGAAACACCATATATTTT. Its translation: CASSIRGTAGNTIYF. This rearrangement joins TRBV19 to TRBJ1-3; D may be TRBD1 (5 bases). Germline V CDR1 and CDR2: LNHDA, SQIVND (reference sequence). Trimming cost V 3 bases and J 2 bases, with 11 bases left between them. CDR3 length: 15 amino acids.

The gene calls are TRBV28 and TRBJ2-7; no reliable D call. Germline-derived CDR1 and CDR2 are MDHEN and SYDVKM. V shed 5 bases and J shed 9 bases, with 17 bases lying between them. This CDR3 comprises 13 residues. The CDR3: CASSPQFKTVQYF. The CDR3 nucleotides read TGTGCCAGCAGTCCTCAGTTCAAGACGGTGCAGTACTTC. The full variable domain, in which reference TRBV28 and TRBJ2-7 provide the parts outside the CDR3, is DVKVTQSSRYLVKRTGEKVFLECVQDMDHENMFWYRQDPGLGLRLIYFSYDVKMKEKGDIPEGYSVSREKKERFSLILESASTNQTSMYLCASSPQFKTVQYFGPGTRLTVT.

This clonotype was counted ten times or more. CDR3 sequence (DNA): TGTGCCAGCAGCCGACTCAGGGGACCAAACACTGAAGCTTTCTTT. Translating it yields CASSRLRGPNTEAFF. This sequence joins TRBV16 and TRBJ1-1; possibly TRBD1 for D (6 bases). The CDR3 sequence is 15 residues long. The germline V gene has CDR1 KGHSY and CDR2 FQNENV. Trimming removed 4 bases from V and 2 bases from J, with 14 bases in between.

J is TRBJ1-6 and V is TRBV11-2; D not certain. V dropped 5 bases and J dropped 11 bases, with 16 bases sitting between them. Germline CDR1 and CDR2: SGHAT and FQNNGV. The CDR3 consists of 14 residues. The CDR3 region has the DNA TGTGCCAGCAGCCTTGACATATACGGAGCACCCCTCCACTTT. Amino acid sequence: CASSLDIYGAPLHF.